The entry that follows covers one TCR beta chain sequence. Antigen unknown. Treatment specified: approximately 18 received Ad26.COV2.S at low or high dose, single or two shots; roughly five received placebo; per-sample allocation not given. Following the first vaccine or placebo injection, samples were taken on day 63. Assay: immunoSEQ multiplex PCR; the TCRdb copy retains only in-frame clones and omits some. The table records 300,000 to 350,000 clones, under 90% of them present only once. There are 15 residues in the CDR3. Germline CDR1 and CDR2: MNHEY and SVGAGI. The ends were cut back, 6 bases at V and 3 bases at J, with 17 bases in the middle. This sample was included in a study of Ad26.COV2.S vaccination and SARS-CoV-2 variants. Study results and limitations: Responses of spike-specific T cells (both CD8+ and CD4+) reportedly showed substantial breadth after vaccination.

This clonotype originated in a person between 18 and 60 years old who received the Ad26.COV2.S COVID-19 vaccine or a placebo. Sequences were derived from peripheral blood, sampled in a trial of Ad26.COV2.S vaccine versus placebo. The chain carries TRBV6-5 and TRBJ1-1; possibly TRBD1 for D (5 bases). Here the CDR3 reads CASSDLGLSYTEAFF. As DNA, the CDR3 is TGTGCCAGCAGCGACCTGGGACTGAGCTACACTGAAGCTTTCTTT.